What follows is one T cell receptor beta chain and its context. Its cognate antigen is unknown. The CDR3 sequence is 13 residues long. Per the germline V gene, CDR1 is MNHEY and CDR2 is SVGAGI. V lost 9 bases, J lost 7 bases, and 7 bases stayed unmatched. Unexposed donor CD4+ T cells date from about 2011-2018, before the COVID-19 pandemic. CD4+ T cells were isolated from the cells after about 11 days of culture. This sample is drawn from a study of CD4 T cells in relation to SARS-CoV-2 and coronaviruses. Sequencing used immunoSEQ multiplex PCR; TCRdb keeps in-frame clones, though not all of them. The sample gives some 21,000 clones, about 70% of which show up once; around 11% is in the top ten.

This TCR came from a human donor in good health. The source material was CD4+ T cells from PBMCs, cultured in vitro. V gene TRBV6-5 combines with J gene TRBJ2-2, with 8 bases that match TRBD1. CDR3 DNA sequence: TGTGCCAGTACGGACAGGGCGAGCGGGGAGCTGTTTTTT. This sequence encodes CASTDRASGELFF.